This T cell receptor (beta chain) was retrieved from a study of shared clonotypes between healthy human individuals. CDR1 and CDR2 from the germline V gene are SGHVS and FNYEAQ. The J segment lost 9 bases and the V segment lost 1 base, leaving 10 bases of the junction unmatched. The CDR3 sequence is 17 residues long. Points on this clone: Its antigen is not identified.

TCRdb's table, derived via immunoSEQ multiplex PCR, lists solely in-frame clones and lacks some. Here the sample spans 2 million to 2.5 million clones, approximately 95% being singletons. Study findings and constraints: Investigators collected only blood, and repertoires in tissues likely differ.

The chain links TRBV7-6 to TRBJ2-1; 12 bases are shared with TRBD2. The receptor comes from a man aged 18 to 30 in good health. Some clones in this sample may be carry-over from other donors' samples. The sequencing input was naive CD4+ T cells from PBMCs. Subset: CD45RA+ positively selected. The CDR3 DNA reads TGTGCCAGCAGCTTAGGGCCCCTAGCGGGAGGGCAAAGTGAGCAGTTCTTC. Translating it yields CASSLGPLAGGQSEQFF.